Listed below are T cell receptor beta chains from one sample, sequenced in a study of cytomegalovirus exposure and HLA in healthy donors. The data were produced by immunoSEQ multiplex PCR, yet TCRdb's version contains in-frame clones alone and is incomplete. Of 120,000 to 150,000 clones listed, roughly 80% are singletons. Sequencing was carried out using PBMCs. These receptor sequences come from a man aged 35-49 years in good health and CMV-seropositive. CDR3s include the opening cysteine and the closing phenylalanine or tryptophan. D genes are given only for firm matches. Expanded clones get a size class; other rows say once, few or many, or leave the size out.

V gene: TRBV18
J gene: TRBJ1-1
D gene: -
clone size: -
CDR3 DNA: TGTGCCAGCTCACACGAACGCCCCCGAAGCACGGAAGCTTTCTTT
CDR3 protein: CASSHERPRSTEAFF

V gene: TRBV7-9
J gene: TRBJ1-1
D gene: -
clone size: -
CDR3 DNA: TGTGCCAGCAGCGGGAGGAGGGCAGCTTTCTTT
CDR3 protein: CASSGRRAAFF

V gene: TRBV4-1
J gene: TRBJ1-2
D gene: TRBD1
clone size: -
CDR3 DNA: TGCGCCAGCAGGAGAGACAGGGGGGAATTTAACTATGGCTACACCTTC
CDR3 protein: CASRRDRGEFNYGYTF

V gene: TRBV27
J gene: TRBJ2-7
D gene: TRBD1
clone size: -
CDR3 DNA: TGTGCCAGCAGTTTACAGGGGGCAATGAGGGAGCAGTACTTC
CDR3 protein: CASSLQGAMREQYF

V gene: TRBV7-9
J gene: TRBJ2-7
D gene: TRBD2
clone size: -
CDR3 DNA: TGTGCCAGCAGCCGAGCGACTAGCGACTACGAGCAGTACTTC
CDR3 protein: CASSRATSDYEQYF

V gene: TRBV6-5
J gene: TRBJ1-1
D gene: TRBD1
clone size: -
CDR3 DNA: TGTGCCAGCAGTTACTCGACAGGGGGCGTTGGAACTGAAGCTTTCTTT
CDR3 protein: CASSYSTGGVGTEAFF

V gene: TRBV30
J gene: TRBJ2-5
D gene: -
clone size: -
CDR3 DNA: TGTGCCTGGAGCGGGGGGCTCCAAGAGACCCAGTACTTC
CDR3 protein: CAWSGGLQETQYF

V gene: TRBV2
J gene: TRBJ1-2
D gene: -
clone size: -
CDR3 DNA: TGTGCCAGCAGAGCACGAGCGCTGAGCAACTATGGCTACACCTTC
CDR3 protein: CASRARALSNYGYTF

V gene: TRBV6-6
J gene: TRBJ1-5
D gene: -
clone size: -
CDR3 DNA: TGTGCCAGCGCCGGGGGTCTTGGCAATCAGCCCCAGCATTTT
CDR3 protein: CASAGGLGNQPQHF

V gene: TRBV19
J gene: TRBJ2-5
D gene: -
clone size: once
CDR3 DNA: TGTGCCAGTAGTATCGTGGAGGGGGCCGGTGAGACCCAGTACTTC
CDR3 protein: CASSIVEGAGETQYF

V gene: TRBV19
J gene: TRBJ1-1
D gene: TRBD1
clone size: -
CDR3 DNA: TGTGCCAGTAGTCTCAGGACAGGGGGCAACACTGAAGCTTTCTTT
CDR3 protein: CASSLRTGGNTEAFF

V gene: TRBV2
J gene: TRBJ2-4
D gene: TRBD2
clone size: -
CDR3 DNA: TGTGCCAGCAGGGGGGAGGGAAACATTCAGTACTTC
CDR3 protein: CASRGEGNIQYF

V gene: TRBV29-1
J gene: TRBJ2-7
D gene: TRBD1
clone size: -
CDR3 DNA: TGCAGCGTTTCCCACCCGGCAGGGGGAATTTACGAGCAGTACTTC
CDR3 protein: CSVSHPAGGIYEQYF

V gene: TRBV19
J gene: TRBJ1-3
D gene: TRBD1
clone size: -
CDR3 DNA: TGTGCCAGTAGTACAGCCGGGACAGCTGGAAACACCATATATTTT
CDR3 protein: CASSTAGTAGNTIYF

V gene: TRBV27
J gene: TRBJ1-1
D gene: -
clone size: -
CDR3 DNA: TGTGCCAGCGGCCCGCGCGGGGGGAACACTGAAGCTTTCTTT
CDR3 protein: CASGPRGGNTEAFF

V gene: TRBV28
J gene: TRBJ2-7
D gene: -
clone size: -
CDR3 DNA: TGTGCCAGCAGTTTAAATGTTGAGGGCAGCTCCTACGAGCAGTACTTC
CDR3 protein: CASSLNVEGSSYEQYF